Listed below are T cell receptor beta chains from one sample, sequenced in a study of cytomegalovirus exposure and HLA in healthy donors. Clones were sequenced by immunoSEQ multiplex PCR, and TCRdb holds only the in-frame ones, with some missing. The sample shows about 120,000 clones, 65% to 90% of them seen only once. The sample consisted of PBMCs. The receptors shown here come from a woman aged 25 to 39 in good health and CMV-seronegative. Both conserved end residues are part of each CDR3. A D gene is named only where the DNA matches it firmly. Not all rows give a size; the values are once, few, many and, for expanded clones, a class.

v_gene	j_gene	d_gene	abundance	CDR3aa	CDR3nt
TRBV5-6	TRBJ2-3	TRBD2	few	CASSLATTSEGTDTQYF	TGTGCCAGCAGCTTGGCCACTACTAGCGAGGGCACAGATACGCAGTATTTT
TRBV15	TRBJ2-3	TRBD2	-	CATSRDGAGGSDTQYF	TGTGCCACCAGCAGAGATGGGGCGGGAGGGTCAGATACGCAGTATTTT
TRBV6-6	TRBJ2-7	-	few	CASSPRDEQYF	TGTGCCAGCAGTCCACGGGACGAGCAGTACTTC
TRBV6-5	TRBJ2-3	-	-	CATSATGYTQYF	TGTGCCACGTCTGCGACAGGCTATACGCAGTATTTT
TRBV27	TRBJ2-5	TRBD1	-	CASSHNRGNRERGETQYF	TGTGCCAGCAGTCACAACAGGGGCAACCGAGAAAGGGGAGAGACCCAGTACTTC
TRBV5-1	TRBJ1-2	-	-	CASSPYEPNYGYTF	TGCGCCAGCAGCCCCTACGAACCTAACTATGGCTACACCTTC
TRBV7-2	TRBJ2-1	TRBD2	-	CASSFPSGPTLSYNEQFF	TGTGCCAGCAGCTTTCCTAGCGGACCAACTCTCTCCTACAATGAGCAGTTCTTC
TRBV6-1	TRBJ2-1	-	-	CASSQTYNEQFF	TGTGCCAGCAGCCAAACTTACAATGAGCAGTTCTTC
TRBV20-1	TRBJ2-7	-	-	CSAGVLYEQYF	TGCAGTGCTGGAGTCCTCTACGAGCAGTACTTC
TRBV6-5	TRBJ2-7	TRBD1	-	CASSPLGTGAYEQYF	TGTGCCAGCAGTCCCCTCGGGACAGGTGCCTACGAGCAGTACTTC
TRBV11-2	TRBJ2-4	-	-	CASSLDVSLAKNIQYF	TGTGCCAGCAGCTTAGATGTTAGCTTGGCCAAAAACATTCAGTACTTC
TRBV5-1	TRBJ2-5	-	-	CASSIEGARGLLAPETQYF	TGCGCCAGCAGCATCGAGGGGGCGCGGGGACTTCTCGCCCCAGAGACCCAGTACTTC
TRBV5-1	TRBJ2-7	TRBD2	-	CASRRETGREGYEQYF	TGCGCCAGCAGACGGGAAACAGGCAGGGAGGGTTACGAGCAGTACTTC
TRBV11-2	TRBJ2-7	-	once	CASEGAYEQYF	TGTGCCAGCGAAGGGGCCTACGAGCAGTACTTC
TRBV6-5	TRBJ2-5	-	-	CASSYASGAETQYF	TGTGCCAGCAGTTACGCTTCGGGAGCGGAGACCCAGTACTTC
TRBV5-1	TRBJ2-2	-	few	CASSFGPVTGELFF	TGCGCCAGCAGCTTTGGGCCAGTCACCGGGGAGCTGTTTTTT
TRBV27	TRBJ2-2	-	once	CASSSNTGELFF	TGTGCCAGCAGCTCGAACACCGGGGAGCTGTTTTTT
TRBV10-1	TRBJ2-3	-	-	CASSRVGKDTQYF	TGCGCCAGCAGCAGGGTAGGCAAAGATACGCAGTATTTT
TRBV5-6	TRBJ2-4	TRBD2	-	CASSSLADKNIQYF	TGTGCCAGCAGCTCACTAGCGGACAAAAACATTCAGTACTTC
TRBV19	TRBJ2-2	-	-	CASSWYSGELFF	TGTGCCAGTAGTTGGTACTCCGGGGAGCTGTTTTTT
TRBV4-3	TRBJ2-2	TRBD1	-	CASSQAQGASTGELFF	TGCGCCAGCAGCCAAGCACAGGGGGCGTCCACCGGGGAGCTGTTTTTT
TRBV4-1	TRBJ1-1	-	-	CASSQAATGMNTEAFF	TGCGCCAGCAGCCAAGCCGCGACAGGTATGAACACTGAAGCTTTCTTT
TRBV5-6	TRBJ1-1	-	-	CASSLEGSGAFF	TGTGCCAGCAGCTTGGAGGGCAGCGGGGCTTTCTTT
TRBV15	TRBJ2-5	-	-	CATSRDEAGWQETQYF	TGTGCCACCAGCAGAGATGAGGCAGGGTGGCAAGAGACCCAGTACTTC
TRBV28	TRBJ1-4	-	-	CASSSSSGVYATNEKLFF	TGTGCCAGCAGTTCAAGTTCAGGGGTCTATGCAACTAATGAAAAACTGTTTTTT
TRBV6-1	TRBJ1-2	TRBD1	-	CASTLGTGEGYTF	TGTGCCAGCACCCTTGGGACAGGGGAAGGCTACACCTTC
TRBV19	TRBJ2-2	TRBD1	once	CASSRGTATTNTGELFF	TGTGCCAGTAGTAGAGGGACAGCTACAACGAACACCGGGGAGCTGTTTTTT
TRBV4-2	TRBJ2-6	TRBD2	-	CASSQQDRPSGITGANVLTF	TGTGCCAGCAGCCAGCAAGATAGGCCCAGCGGGATAACTGGGGCCAACGTCCTGACTTTC
TRBV9	TRBJ2-1	TRBD2	-	CASSADDRLAGLYNEQFF	TGTGCCAGCAGCGCAGACGATAGACTAGCGGGCCTATACAATGAGCAGTTCTTC
TRBV7-9	TRBJ2-7	-	-	CSSSLSSGSPYF	TGTTCCAGCAGCTTATCTTCGGGGTCTCCGTACTTC
TRBV5-6	TRBJ2-1	TRBD2	few	CASSLDGAGAVNEQFF	TGTGCCAGCAGCTTGGACGGAGCGGGAGCGGTGAATGAGCAGTTCTTC
TRBV28	TRBJ2-5	-	once	CASSAPERIMPETQYF	TGTGCCAGCAGTGCCCCGGAGCGGATCATGCCGGAGACCCAGTACTTC
TRBV6-5	TRBJ2-7	TRBD2	once	CASSYSRAGVPYEQYF	TGTGCCAGCAGTTACTCTAGAGCGGGAGTTCCCTACGAGCAGTACTTC
TRBV5-4	TRBJ2-1	TRBD2	-	CASSPRREGRQFEQFF	TGTGCCAGCAGCCCCCGCCGGGAGGGACGACAATTTGAGCAGTTCTTC
TRBV30	TRBJ2-4	TRBD1	-	CAWALTGGERGGGNIQYF	TGTGCCTGGGCCTTGACAGGGGGCGAGAGAGGGGGAGGAAACATTCAGTACTTC
TRBV7-9	TRBJ2-1	TRBD1	-	CASSLGQIGNEQFF	TGTGCCAGCAGCCTGGGACAGATCGGGAATGAGCAGTTCTTC
TRBV14	TRBJ2-1	-	medium-sized	CASSPQWNGGVGNEQFF	TGTGCCAGCAGCCCCCAGTGGAACGGAGGGGTGGGCAATGAGCAGTTCTTC
TRBV7-9	TRBJ2-7	-	-	CASSPSGASYEQYF	TGTGCCAGCAGCCCCTCTGGGGCCTCCTACGAGCAGTACTTC
TRBV2	TRBJ2-7	-	-	CASSAQYEQYF	TGTGCCAGCAGTGCACAGTACGAGCAGTACTTC
TRBV7-9	TRBJ1-6	-	-	CASSFRDNSPLHF	TGTGCCAGCAGCTTTCGGGATAATTCACCCCTCCACTTT
TRBV7-9	TRBJ2-3	-	once	CASSPRMEGTDTQYF	TGTGCCAGCAGCCCGAGGATGGAGGGGACAGATACGCAGTATTTT
TRBV7-9	TRBJ1-2	TRBD1	once	CSSSSPGQGAPGYTF	TGTTCCAGCAGCTCTCCGGGACAGGGGGCGCCCGGCTACACCTTC
TRBV6-5	TRBJ2-1	TRBD2	few	CASSYTSGRRYNEQFF	TGTGCCAGCAGTTACACTAGCGGGAGAAGGTACAATGAGCAGTTCTTC